The clone carrying this TCR beta chain was counted only a few times. The antigen is not known. The sample has other DNA sequences that encode this CDR3 too. V was pared by 0 bases and J by 0 bases, with 7 bases between. The CDR3 covers 15 residues. From germline, CDR1 is SGHRS and CDR2 YFSETQ. The source of the sample is a study of shared clonotypes between healthy human individuals. General study results and limits: On the whole, naive subsets had larger estimated richness than memory subsets had.

Here immunoSEQ multiplex PCR was the method, and the copy in TCRdb shows in-frame clones only, minus some. The data contain about 1 million clones, about three quarters of them singletons. Sequencing input: memory CD4+ T cells sorted from blood. Noted subset: CD45RA-negative fraction. This receptor was obtained from a man between 18 and 35 years old in good health. The chain employs TRBV5-1 and TRBJ2-1; D possibly uses TRBD1 or TRBD2 (5 bases each). This CDR3 is CASSLGGSSYNEQFF. CDR3 nucleotides: TGCGCCAGCAGCTTGGGGGGGTCCTCCTACAATGAGCAGTTCTTC.